These T cell receptor beta chains were read from a single sample in a study of blood T cell repertoires in COVID-19. Produced via immunoSEQ multiplex PCR; TCRdb's table is partial and in-frame only. The data contain around 250,000 clones, over 75% of them seen just once; the ten biggest clones take up roughly 8.6%. Sequencing was done on a sample of peripheral blood. The receptors stem from a human donor in a cohort sampled during active COVID-19. CDR3s include the opening cysteine and the closing phenylalanine or tryptophan. The order of the fields is J gene, clone size, V gene, D gene, CDR3 DNA, CDR3 protein. A D gene is named only where the DNA matches it firmly. Rows give clone size only sometimes, using once, few, many, or a class for an expanded clone.

j_call: TRBJ2-1; clone_size: once; v_call: TRBV9; d_call: TRBD2; cdr3_nt: TGTGCCAGCAGCGTTACGACTAGCGCTACCTACAATGAGCAGTTCTTC; cdr3_aa: CASSVTTSATYNEQFF
j_call: TRBJ2-5; clone_size: NA; v_call: TRBV5-1; d_call: TRBD2; cdr3_nt: TGCGCCAGCAGCTTTGGACTAGCGGGGCCCCCAACGGAGACCCAGTACTTC; cdr3_aa: CASSFGLAGPPTETQYF
j_call: TRBJ2-5; clone_size: NA; v_call: TRBV12-5; d_call: TRBD1; cdr3_nt: TGTGCTAGTGGTCCCGGGGACAGAAAAGAGACCCAGTACTTC; cdr3_aa: CASGPGDRKETQYF
j_call: TRBJ1-1; clone_size: NA; v_call: TRBV6-5; d_call: TRBD1; cdr3_nt: TGTGCCAGCAGTAGTGTTCAGGCAGGGGGTACTGAAGCTTTCTTT; cdr3_aa: CASSSVQAGGTEAFF
j_call: TRBJ2-7; clone_size: NA; v_call: TRBV19; d_call: NA; cdr3_nt: TGTGCCAGTAGTATAACACCAGCAGGGGTTGAGCAGTACTTC; cdr3_aa: CASSITPAGVEQYF
j_call: TRBJ2-1; clone_size: once; v_call: TRBV11-2; d_call: NA; cdr3_nt: TGTGCCAGCAGCTTATATCGCACAAAAATTCACAATGAGCAGTTCTTC; cdr3_aa: CASSLYRTKIHNEQFF
j_call: TRBJ2-7; clone_size: few; v_call: TRBV9; d_call: TRBD2; cdr3_nt: TGTGCCAGCAGTCCTGGGACTACCTACGAGCAGTACTTC; cdr3_aa: CASSPGTTYEQYF
j_call: TRBJ1-1; clone_size: NA; v_call: TRBV7-9; d_call: NA; cdr3_nt: TGTGCCAGCAGCTTAGGTCCGAGGGGGACTGAAGCTTTCTTT; cdr3_aa: CASSLGPRGTEAFF
j_call: TRBJ2-1; clone_size: NA; v_call: TRBV5-4; d_call: TRBD1; cdr3_nt: TGTGCCAGCAGCTTGGGTCGGCAGGGGGCAAACAATGAGCAGTTCTTC; cdr3_aa: CASSLGRQGANNEQFF
j_call: TRBJ2-2; clone_size: NA; v_call: TRBV9; d_call: TRBD2; cdr3_nt: TGTGCCAGCAGCGTAGTCAGCGGGAGAATTTCTCCCGGGGAGCTGTTTTTT; cdr3_aa: CASSVVSGRISPGELFF
j_call: TRBJ2-4; clone_size: NA; v_call: TRBV19; d_call: TRBD1; cdr3_nt: TGTGCCAGTAGTATAAAACAGGGGATAAACATTCAGTACTTC; cdr3_aa: CASSIKQGINIQYF
j_call: TRBJ2-5; clone_size: NA; v_call: TRBV18; d_call: NA; cdr3_nt: TGTGCCAGCTCAACCACTGTCCAAGAGACCCAGTACTTC; cdr3_aa: CASSTTVQETQYF
j_call: TRBJ2-1; clone_size: many; v_call: TRBV9; d_call: TRBD2; cdr3_nt: TGTGCCAGCAGCCCGGGTGGACTAGCGGGAGGAAAAACCTCCTACAATGAGCAGTTCTTC; cdr3_aa: CASSPGGLAGGKTSYNEQFF
j_call: TRBJ2-7; clone_size: NA; v_call: TRBV20-1; d_call: TRBD2; cdr3_nt: TGCAGTGCTAGTGGACTAGCGGACGCTGGTTGGGGCGAGCAGTACTTC; cdr3_aa: CSASGLADAGWGEQYF
j_call: TRBJ2-5; clone_size: once; v_call: TRBV28; d_call: TRBD2; cdr3_nt: TGTGCCAGCAGCCGACTAGCGGGGGGGCCGGGGGAGACCCAGTACTTC; cdr3_aa: CASSRLAGGPGETQYF
j_call: TRBJ1-4; clone_size: NA; v_call: TRBV2; d_call: TRBD1; cdr3_nt: TGTGCCAGCAATCGACAGGGGCTCGGGACTAATGAAAAACTGTTTTTT; cdr3_aa: CASNRQGLGTNEKLFF
j_call: TRBJ1-3; clone_size: NA; v_call: TRBV4-3; d_call: NA; cdr3_nt: TGCGCCAGCAGCCAATTTATGAGCTCTGGAAACACCATATATTTT; cdr3_aa: CASSQFMSSGNTIYF
j_call: TRBJ2-3; clone_size: once; v_call: TRBV6-4; d_call: NA; cdr3_nt: TGTGCCAGCAGTGACTCGGATGGGGGCGCAGATACGCAGTATTTT; cdr3_aa: CASSDSDGGADTQYF
j_call: TRBJ2-5; clone_size: NA; v_call: TRBV18; d_call: TRBD1; cdr3_nt: TGTGCCAGCTCACCAAGCGGACAGGGCCTTCGTCAAGAGACCCAGTACTTC; cdr3_aa: CASSPSGQGLRQETQYF
j_call: TRBJ2-7; clone_size: once; v_call: TRBV28; d_call: TRBD2; cdr3_nt: TGTGCCAGCAGTTTAAACGCGGGGGGGCGGTACGAGCAGTACTTC; cdr3_aa: CASSLNAGGRYEQYF
j_call: TRBJ2-7; clone_size: NA; v_call: TRBV29-1; d_call: TRBD2; cdr3_nt: TGCAGCGTTGAAGCCGGGACTAGCGGCTACGAGCAGTACTTC; cdr3_aa: CSVEAGTSGYEQYF
j_call: TRBJ1-1; clone_size: NA; v_call: TRBV6-2/TRBV6-3; d_call: NA; cdr3_nt: TGTGCCAGCAGTTTAGGGTCAGGGAAAACTGAAGCTTTCTTT; cdr3_aa: CASSLGSGKTEAFF
j_call: TRBJ2-3; clone_size: NA; v_call: TRBV15; d_call: TRBD2; cdr3_nt: TGTGCCACCAGCAGAGACCGACTAGCGGCAGCCACAGATACGCAGTATTTT; cdr3_aa: CATSRDRLAAATDTQYF
j_call: TRBJ1-5; clone_size: NA; v_call: TRBV12-3/TRBV12-4; d_call: NA; cdr3_nt: TGTGCCAGCAGTTTAGGACAACCGCCCCCCCAGCATTTT; cdr3_aa: CASSLGQPPPQHF
j_call: TRBJ1-2; clone_size: NA; v_call: TRBV7-9; d_call: NA; cdr3_nt: TGTGCCAGCAGCTTAGCGCTGGCATATGGCTACACCTTC; cdr3_aa: CASSLALAYGYTF
j_call: TRBJ1-1; clone_size: NA; v_call: TRBV3-1/TRBV3-2; d_call: TRBD1; cdr3_nt: TGTGCCAGCAGCCCTGGACAGGGGTGGAACACTGAAGCTTTCTTT; cdr3_aa: CASSPGQGWNTEAFF
j_call: TRBJ2-7; clone_size: NA; v_call: TRBV5-5; d_call: TRBD1; cdr3_nt: TGTGCCAGCAGTCAGGGGGCCTACGAGCAGTACTTC; cdr3_aa: CASSQGAYEQYF